The sample holds many counts of the clone carrying this T cell receptor beta chain. Antigen: not known. Library construction for TCR beta used iRepertoire HTBI primers and Arm-PCR of CDR3 regions. From the multiplex PCR reads, TCRdb called clonotypes with MiXCR, one entry per CDR3 protein. The data show 520,000 or so distinct CDR3 sequences, with around 11% seen just once and 8.9% held by the top ten. Time point of the sample: newly diagnosed GD, antithyroid drugs for less than 3 months. Isolated PBMC RNA provided the starting material for the TCR library. These data come from a study of regulatory T cells in long-lasting Graves disease. General observations from the study: Persistent patients shared more public clonotypes (around 3,000) than new patients (more than 900). Peripheral blood, not thyroid tissue, was the sole material studied.

This CDR3 is built from 14 residues. With 1 base removed from V and 7 bases from J, the gap between germline ends came to 13 bases. Germline V gene data show CDR1 as SGHTA and CDR2 as FQGNSA. Separately, the same data were catalogued under a study of T cells in Graves' hyperthyroidism and ophthalmopathy. That report notes: Clonotypes that were expanded in thyroid above 0.001 mostly appeared in blood too.

The V gene is TRBV7-2, the J gene TRBJ1-2, with unresolved D. The origin of this receptor is a woman between 25 and 40 years old with Graves disease. Specimen: peripheral blood mononuclear cells (PBMCs), collected at new diagnosis, from a patient treated with antithyroid drugs. Here the CDR3 reads CASSLERRMVGYTF. The CDR3 nucleotides read TGTGCCAGCAGCTTAGAGCGGCGGATGGTTGGCTACACCTTC.